These 5 T cell receptor beta chains were all obtained from the same sample, sequenced in a study of blood T cell repertoires in COVID-19. Measured with immunoSEQ multiplex PCR; TCRdb has only the in-frame clones, and not every one. The repertoire consists of 55,000 to 70,000 clones, with more than 70% occurring once and the leading ten covering 6% to 7%. Sequenced material: peripheral blood. These receptors came from a man in his sixties with acute or convalescent COVID-19.

This CDR3 is CASRNTGYGYTF. The CDR3 DNA reads TGTGCCAGCAGAAATACAGGGTATGGCTACACCTTC. The chain links TRBV6-1 to TRBJ1-2; the D gene is possibly TRBD1 (6 bases). The V gene lost 6 bases and the J gene lost 5 bases, with 10 bases spanning the gap. Germline V CDR1 and CDR2: MNHNS, SASEGT. The CDR3 length is 12 residues.

This chain joins TRBV4-3 and TRBJ1-2, with unresolved D. Trimming took off 4 bases at V and 4 bases at J, with 10 bases between the two ends. The germline V gene encodes CDR1 LGHNA and CDR2 YSLEER. The length of the CDR3 is 13 residues. The DNA of the CDR3 is TGCGCCAGCAGCCCCGGGAGTACCTATGGCTACACCTTC. Protein sequence: CASSPGSTYGYTF.

This sequence joins TRBV18 and TRBJ1-1; possibly TRBD1 for D (6 bases). Germline V gene lookup returns CDR1 KGHSH and CDR2 LQKENI. This CDR3 comprises 16 residues. V gave up 1 base and J gave up 1 base, with 13 bases separating them. The CDR3 is CASSPLRGQQNTEAFF. The CDR3, as DNA: TGTGCCAGCTCACCACTCCGCGGACAGCAGAACACTGAAGCTTTCTTT.

The V and J genes are TRBV16 and TRBJ1-6; D unresolved. The germline gives CDR1 KGHSY, CDR2 FQNENV. The CDR3 runs to 18 residues. V lost 0 bases and J lost 0, with 12 bases in between. CDR3: CASSQSKPDSSYNSPLHF. The CDR3 coding sequence is TGTGCCAGCAGCCAATCGAAGCCCGATAGCTCCTATAATTCACCCCTCCACTTT.

CDR3 nucleotide sequence: TGCGCCAGCAGCGCCGGGACAGGGAACACTGAAGCTTTCTTT. Amino acids: CASSAGTGNTEAFF. This chain connects TRBV5-1 to TRBJ1-1; 8 bases fit TRBD1. The CDR3 length is 14 residues. Germline CDR1 and CDR2: SGHRS and YFSETQ. J was trimmed by 1 base and V by 4 bases; bases with no gene match: 3.